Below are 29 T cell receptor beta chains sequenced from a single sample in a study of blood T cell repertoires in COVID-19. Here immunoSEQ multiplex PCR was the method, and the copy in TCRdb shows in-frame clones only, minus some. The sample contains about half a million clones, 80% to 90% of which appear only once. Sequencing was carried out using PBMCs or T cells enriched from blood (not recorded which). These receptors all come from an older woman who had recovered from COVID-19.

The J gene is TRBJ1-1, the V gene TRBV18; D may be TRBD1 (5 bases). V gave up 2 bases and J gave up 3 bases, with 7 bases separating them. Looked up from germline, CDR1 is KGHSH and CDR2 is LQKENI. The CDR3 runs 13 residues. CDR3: CASSPSGDTEAFF. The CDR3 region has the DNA TGTGCCAGCTCACCATCGGGGGACACTGAAGCTTTCTTT. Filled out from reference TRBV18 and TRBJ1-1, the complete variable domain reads NAGVMQNPRHLVRRRGQEARLRCSPMKGHSHVYWYRQLPEEGLKFMVYLQKENIIDESGMPKERFSAEFPKEGPSILRIQQVVRGDSAAYFCASSPSGDTEAFFGQGTRLTVV.

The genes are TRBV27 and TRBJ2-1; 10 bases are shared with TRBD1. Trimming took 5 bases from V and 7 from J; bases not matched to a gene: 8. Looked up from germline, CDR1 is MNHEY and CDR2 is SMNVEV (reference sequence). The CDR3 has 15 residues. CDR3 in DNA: TGTGCCAGCAGTGCCCCGGGACAGGGGAGAAATGAGCAGTTCTTC. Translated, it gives CASSAPGQGRNEQFF.

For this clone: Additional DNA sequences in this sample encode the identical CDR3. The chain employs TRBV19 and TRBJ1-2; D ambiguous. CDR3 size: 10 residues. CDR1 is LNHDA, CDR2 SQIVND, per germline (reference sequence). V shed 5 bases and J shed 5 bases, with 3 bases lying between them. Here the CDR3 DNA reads TGTGCCAGTAGTTTATATGGCTACACCTTC. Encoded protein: CASSLYGYTF.

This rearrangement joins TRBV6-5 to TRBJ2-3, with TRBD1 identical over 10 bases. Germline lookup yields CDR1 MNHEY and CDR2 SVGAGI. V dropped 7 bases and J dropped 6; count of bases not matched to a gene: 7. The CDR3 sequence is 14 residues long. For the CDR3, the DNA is TGTGCCAGCACCCTGACAGGGGGCTCTGATACGCAGTATTTT. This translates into CASTLTGGSDTQYF.

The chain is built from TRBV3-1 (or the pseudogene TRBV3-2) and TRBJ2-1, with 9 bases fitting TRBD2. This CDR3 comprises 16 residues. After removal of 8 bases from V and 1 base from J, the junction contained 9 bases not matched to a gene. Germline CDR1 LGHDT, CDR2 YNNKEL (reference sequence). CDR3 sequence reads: CASVSSGEESYNEQFF. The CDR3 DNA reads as TGTGCCAGCGTCTCTAGCGGGGAGGAGTCCTACAATGAGCAGTTCTTC.

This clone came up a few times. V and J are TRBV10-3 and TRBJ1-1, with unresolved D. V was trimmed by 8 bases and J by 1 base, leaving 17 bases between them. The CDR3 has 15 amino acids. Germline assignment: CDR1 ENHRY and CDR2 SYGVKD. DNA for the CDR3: TGTGCCATCTCTGCCGGTCGATGGGCGAACACTGAAGCTTTCTTT. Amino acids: CAISAGRWANTEAFF.

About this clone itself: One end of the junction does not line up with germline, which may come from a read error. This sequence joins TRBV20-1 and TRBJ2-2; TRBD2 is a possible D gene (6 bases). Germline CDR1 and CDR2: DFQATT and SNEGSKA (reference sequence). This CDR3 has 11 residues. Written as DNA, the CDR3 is TGCAGTGCGCGGGGTATCCGGGGAGCTGTTTTT. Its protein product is CSARGIRGAVF.

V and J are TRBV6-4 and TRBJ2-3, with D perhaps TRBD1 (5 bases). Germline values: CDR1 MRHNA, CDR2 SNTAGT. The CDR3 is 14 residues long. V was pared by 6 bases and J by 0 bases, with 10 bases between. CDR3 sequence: CASSRQSSTDTQYF. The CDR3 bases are TGTGCCAGCAGCCGACAGTCTAGCACAGATACGCAGTATTTT.

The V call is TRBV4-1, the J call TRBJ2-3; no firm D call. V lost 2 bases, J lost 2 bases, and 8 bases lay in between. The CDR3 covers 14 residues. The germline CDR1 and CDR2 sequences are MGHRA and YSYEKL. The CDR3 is CASSQSVVTDTQYF. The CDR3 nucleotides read TGCGCCAGCAGCCAAAGCGTAGTCACAGATACGCAGTATTTT.

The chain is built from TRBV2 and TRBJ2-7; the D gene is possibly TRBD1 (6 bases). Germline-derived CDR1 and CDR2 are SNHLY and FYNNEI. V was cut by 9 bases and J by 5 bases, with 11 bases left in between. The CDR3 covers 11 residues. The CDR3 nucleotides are TGTGCCAGTACAGGGTGGAACGAGCAGTACGTC. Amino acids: CASTGWNEQYV.

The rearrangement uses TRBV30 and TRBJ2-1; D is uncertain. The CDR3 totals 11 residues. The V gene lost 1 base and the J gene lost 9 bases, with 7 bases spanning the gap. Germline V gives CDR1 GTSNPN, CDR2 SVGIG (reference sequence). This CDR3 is CAWSAPGEQFF. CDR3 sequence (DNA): TGTGCCTGGAGTGCGCCGGGTGAGCAGTTCTTC.

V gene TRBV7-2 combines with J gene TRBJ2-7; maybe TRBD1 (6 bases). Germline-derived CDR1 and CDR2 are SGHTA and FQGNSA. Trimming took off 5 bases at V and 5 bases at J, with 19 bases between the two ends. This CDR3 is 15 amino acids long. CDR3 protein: CASSPRYGGVHEQYF. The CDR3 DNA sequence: TGTGCCAGCAGCCCACGTTATGGGGGCGTCCACGAGCAGTACTTC.

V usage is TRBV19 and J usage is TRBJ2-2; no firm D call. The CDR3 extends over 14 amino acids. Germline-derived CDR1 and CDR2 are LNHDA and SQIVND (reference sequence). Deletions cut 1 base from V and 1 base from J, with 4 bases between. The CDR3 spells CASSIGGNTGELFF. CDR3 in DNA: TGTGCCAGTAGTATAGGAGGGAACACCGGGGAGCTGTTTTTT.

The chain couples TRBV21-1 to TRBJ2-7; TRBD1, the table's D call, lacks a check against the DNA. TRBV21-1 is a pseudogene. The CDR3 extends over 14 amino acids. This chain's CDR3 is CASSVGQLHYEQYV. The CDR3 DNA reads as TGTGCCAGCAGCGTGGGACAGCTGCACTACGAGCAGTACGTC.

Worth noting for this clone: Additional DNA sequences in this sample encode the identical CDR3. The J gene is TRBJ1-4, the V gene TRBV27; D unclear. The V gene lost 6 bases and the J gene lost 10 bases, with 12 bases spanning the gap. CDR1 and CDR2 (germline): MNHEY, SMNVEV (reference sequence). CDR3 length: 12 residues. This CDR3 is CASRPPGGKLFF. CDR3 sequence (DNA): TGTGCCAGCAGACCCCCCGGTGGAAAACTGTTTTTT.

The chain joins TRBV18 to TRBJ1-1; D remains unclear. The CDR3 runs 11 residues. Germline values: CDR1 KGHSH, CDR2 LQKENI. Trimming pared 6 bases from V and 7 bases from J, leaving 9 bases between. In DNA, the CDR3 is TGTGCCAGCTCTCAGGATCATGAAGCTTTCTTT. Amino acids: CASSQDHEAFF.

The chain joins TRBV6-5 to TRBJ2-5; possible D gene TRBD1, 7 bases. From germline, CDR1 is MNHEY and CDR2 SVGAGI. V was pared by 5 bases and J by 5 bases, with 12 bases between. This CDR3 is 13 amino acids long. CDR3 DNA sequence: TGTGCCAGCAGTCCATCAGGGGGGGAGACCCAGTACTTC. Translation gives CASSPSGGETQYF.

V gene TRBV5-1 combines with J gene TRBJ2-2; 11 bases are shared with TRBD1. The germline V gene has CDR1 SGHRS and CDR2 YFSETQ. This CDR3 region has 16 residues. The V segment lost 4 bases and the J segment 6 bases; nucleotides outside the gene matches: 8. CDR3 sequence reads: CASSGTGTGGAGELFF. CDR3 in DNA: TGCGCCAGCAGCGGAACCGGGACAGGGGGGGCCGGGGAGCTGTTTTTT.

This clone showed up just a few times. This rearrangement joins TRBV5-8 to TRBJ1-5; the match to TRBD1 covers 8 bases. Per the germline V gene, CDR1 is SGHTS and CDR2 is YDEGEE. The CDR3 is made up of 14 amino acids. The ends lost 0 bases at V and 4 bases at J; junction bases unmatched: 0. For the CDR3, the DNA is TGTGCCAGCAGCTTGGGGACAGGGAATCAGCCCCAGCATTTT. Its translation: CASSLGTGNQPQHF.

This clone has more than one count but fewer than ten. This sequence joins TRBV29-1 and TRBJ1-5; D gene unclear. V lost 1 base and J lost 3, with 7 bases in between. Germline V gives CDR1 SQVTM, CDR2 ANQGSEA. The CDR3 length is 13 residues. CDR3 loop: CSVEAGFNQPQHF. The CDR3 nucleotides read TGCAGCGTTGAAGCAGGCTTCAATCAGCCCCAGCATTTT.

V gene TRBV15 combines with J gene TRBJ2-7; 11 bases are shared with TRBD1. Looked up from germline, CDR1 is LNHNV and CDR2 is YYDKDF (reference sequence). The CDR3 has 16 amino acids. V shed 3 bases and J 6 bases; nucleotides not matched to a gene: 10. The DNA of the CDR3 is TGTGCCACCAGCAGTCCCGGGACAGGGGGGACGGGCGAGCAGTACGTC. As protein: CATSSPGTGGTGEQYV.

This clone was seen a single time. This chain's CDR3 is CASSLGTSGGAPTGELFF. The DNA of the CDR3 is TGTGCCAGCAGCCTCGGGACTAGCGGGGGGGCGCCCACCGGGGAGCTGTTTTTT. This rearrangement joins TRBV3-1 (or the pseudogene TRBV3-2) to TRBJ2-2; 16 bases are shared with TRBD2. J was trimmed by 4 bases and V by 4 bases; bases with no gene match: 6. The germline gives CDR1 LGHDT, CDR2 YNNKEL (reference sequence). The CDR3 has 18 residues.

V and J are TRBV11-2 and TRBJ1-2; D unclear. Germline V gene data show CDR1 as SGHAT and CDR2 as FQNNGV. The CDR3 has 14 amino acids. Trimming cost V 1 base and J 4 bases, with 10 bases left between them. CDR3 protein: CASSLVAEVYGYTF. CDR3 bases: TGTGCCAGCAGCTTAGTAGCGGAAGTCTATGGCTACACCTTC.

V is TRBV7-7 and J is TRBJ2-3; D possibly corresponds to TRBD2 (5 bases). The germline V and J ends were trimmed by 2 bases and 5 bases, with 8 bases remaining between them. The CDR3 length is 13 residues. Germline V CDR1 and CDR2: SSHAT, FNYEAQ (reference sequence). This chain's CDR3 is CASSLRGGDTQYF. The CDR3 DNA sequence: TGTGCCAGCAGCTTAAGAGGAGGAGATACGCAGTATTTT.

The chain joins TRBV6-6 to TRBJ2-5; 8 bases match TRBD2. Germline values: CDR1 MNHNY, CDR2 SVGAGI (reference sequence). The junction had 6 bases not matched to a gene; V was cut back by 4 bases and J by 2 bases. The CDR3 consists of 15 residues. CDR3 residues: CASSSGGGRQETQYF. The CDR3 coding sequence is TGTGCCAGCAGTTCGGGCGGGGGGCGGCAAGAGACCCAGTACTTC.

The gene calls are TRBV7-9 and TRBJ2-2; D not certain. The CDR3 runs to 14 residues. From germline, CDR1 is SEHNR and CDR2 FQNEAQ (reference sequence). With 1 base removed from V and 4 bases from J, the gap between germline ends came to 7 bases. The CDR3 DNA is TGTGCCAGCAGCTTAGGTTTATCCACCGGGGAGCTGTTTTTT. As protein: CASSLGLSTGELFF.

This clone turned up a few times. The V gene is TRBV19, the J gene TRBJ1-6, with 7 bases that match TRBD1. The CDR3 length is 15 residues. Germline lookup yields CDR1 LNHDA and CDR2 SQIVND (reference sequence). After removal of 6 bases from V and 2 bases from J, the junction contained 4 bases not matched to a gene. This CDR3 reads CASREDRAYNSPLHF. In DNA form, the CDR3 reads TGTGCCAGTAGAGAAGACAGGGCCTATAATTCACCCCTCCACTTT.

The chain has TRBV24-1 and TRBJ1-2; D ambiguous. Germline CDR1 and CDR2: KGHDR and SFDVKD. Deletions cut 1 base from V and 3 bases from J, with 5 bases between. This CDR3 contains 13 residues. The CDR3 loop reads CATSDFPDYGYTF. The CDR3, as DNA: TGTGCCACCAGTGATTTTCCCGACTATGGCTACACCTTC.

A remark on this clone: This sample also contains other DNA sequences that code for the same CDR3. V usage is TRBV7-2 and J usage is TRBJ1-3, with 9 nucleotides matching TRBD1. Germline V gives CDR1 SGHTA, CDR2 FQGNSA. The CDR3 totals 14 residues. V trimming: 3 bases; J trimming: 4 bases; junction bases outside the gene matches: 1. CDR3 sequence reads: CASSLGQGGNTIYF. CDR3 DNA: TGTGCCAGCAGCTTGGGACAGGGAGGAAACACCATATATTTT.